The 31 T cell receptor beta chains below come from one sample, sequenced in a study of cytomegalovirus exposure and HLA in healthy donors (dated by TCRdb to about 2017). The library was prepared using the immunoSEQ multiplex PCR assay. Sourced from immuneACCESS, this table was stored by TCRdb with only in-frame sequences that have V and J called. A share of the clones is absent; for the studies checked, an unresolved V gene accounts for under half, and the remainder has no known explanation. Present in this sample are more than 150,000 clones, approximately 90% of which were seen just once. Of the sample, 2.5% to 3% falls within the top ten clones. Sequenced sample: PBMCs. These receptors were taken from a man younger than 35 in good health and CMV-seronegative.

The CDR3 is CSAEDRGSYEQYF. CDR3 sequence (DNA): TGCAGCGCGGAGGACAGGGGGTCCTACGAGCAGTACTTC. This chain uses TRBV29-1 with TRBJ2-7, with 10 bases that match TRBD1. The junction had 4 bases not matched to a gene; V was cut back by 7 bases and J by 1 base. The CDR3 runs 13 residues. CDR1 is SQVTM, CDR2 ANQGSEA, per germline.

The gene calls are TRBV19 and TRBJ2-2; D is perhaps TRBD2 (5 bases). The germline V and J ends were trimmed by 4 bases and 5 bases, with 11 bases remaining between them. Germline-derived CDR1 and CDR2 are LNHDA and SQIVND (reference sequence). The CDR3 length is 14 residues. CDR3 loop: CASSTKGRTGELFF. The CDR3 DNA sequence: TGTGCCAGTAGTACTAAAGGGAGAACCGGGGAGCTGTTTTTT.

The chain has TRBV7-2 and TRBJ2-5, with TRBD2 matching 7 bases. The length of the CDR3 is 15 residues. The V gene's germline CDR1 is SGHTA and CDR2 FQGNSA. V dropped 4 bases and J dropped 0; count of bases not matched to a gene: 5. CDR3 coding DNA: TGTGCCAGCAGCTCGACTAGCTGGTACCAAGAGACCCAGTACTTC. Translating it yields CASSSTSWYQETQYF.

This rearrangement joins TRBV6-1 to TRBJ1-1; D gene ambiguous. The V end was cut by 7 bases, the J end by 5 bases, with 11 bases between. From germline, CDR1 is MNHNS and CDR2 SASEGT. The CDR3 runs to 12 residues. CDR3 DNA sequence: TGTGCCAGCATTATCGGGTCGACTGAAGCTTTCTTT. As protein: CASIIGSTEAFF.

This clone was recorded once. The V gene is TRBV27, the J gene TRBJ1-2; D may be TRBD1 (5 bases). Germline V CDR1 and CDR2: MNHEY, SMNVEV (reference sequence). Trimming stripped 3 bases from V and 4 bases from J, with 9 bases between. This CDR3 spans 13 amino acids. The DNA of the CDR3 is TGTGCCAGCAGTTTTCAGGGTACCTATGGCTACACCTTC. Protein product: CASSFQGTYGYTF.

Only a few counts were recorded for this clone. The rearrangement uses TRBV10-3 and TRBJ1-5, with 8 bases lining up with TRBD1. This CDR3 has 14 amino acids. V trimming: 3 bases; J trimming: 6 bases; junction bases outside the gene matches: 4. CDR1 is ENHRY, CDR2 SYGVKD, per germline. CDR3 in amino acids: CAISDQGAVQPQHF. CDR3 sequence (DNA): TGTGCCATCAGTGATCAGGGGGCAGTTCAGCCCCAGCATTTT.

This sequence joins TRBV29-1 and TRBJ2-7; tentative D call: TRBD1 (5 bases). Germline lookup yields CDR1 SQVTM and CDR2 ANQGSEA. V was pared by 7 bases and J by 2 bases, with 15 bases between. The CDR3 has 13 amino acids. For the CDR3, the DNA is TGCAGCGCAGGGCAGGCAAACACCTACGAGCAGTACTTC. Encoded protein: CSAGQANTYEQYF.

The V and J genes are TRBV30 and TRBJ1-1; no firm D call. CDR3 length: 13 residues. The ends were cut back, 0 bases at V and 4 bases at J, with 9 bases in the middle. Germline V gene data show CDR1 as GTSNPN and CDR2 as SVGIG (reference sequence). The CDR3 is CAWSVDTITEAFF. CDR3 coding DNA: TGTGCCTGGAGTGTAGACACGATCACTGAAGCTTTCTTT.

The chain has TRBV21-1 and TRBJ2-1; the table's D call TRBD1 went unverified against the DNA. TRBV21-1 is deemed a pseudogene. The CDR3 totals 17 residues. In nucleotides, the CDR3 is TGTGCCAGCAGCAAAAATGATGGGACAGGACACTACAATGAGCAGTTCTTC. This translates into CASSKNDGTGHYNEQFF.

Details on this clone: Other nucleotide sequences from this sample produce the same CDR3. The CDR3 DNA follows: TGCGCCAGCAGTCGGGACAGGGGCAACTATGGCTACACCTTC. Protein product: CASSRDRGNYGYTF. The V call is TRBV5-1, the J call TRBJ1-2; 10 bases are a match to TRBD1. The V segment lost 5 bases and the J segment 2 bases; nucleotides outside the gene matches: 3. CDR1 is SGHRS and CDR2 is YFSETQ in the germline V gene. This CDR3 has 14 residues.

This chain uses TRBV6-5 with TRBJ2-1, with D tentatively TRBD1 (5 bases). Germline CDR1 MNHEY, CDR2 SVGAGI. This CDR3 has 16 residues. Trimming cost V 4 bases and J 0 bases, with 13 bases left between them. The CDR3 region is CASSFNRLSSYNEQFF. CDR3 DNA: TGTGCCAGCAGTTTCAACAGGCTCAGCTCCTACAATGAGCAGTTCTTC.

This chain uses TRBV6-5 with TRBJ1-2, with 7 nucleotides matching TRBD1. CDR1 and CDR2 (germline): MNHEY, SVGAGI. CDR3 size: 13 residues. The ends lost 5 bases at V and 2 bases at J; junction bases unmatched: 2. The CDR3 DNA sequence: TGTGCCAGCAGTCGGGACAGAAACTATGGCTACACCTTC. This encodes CASSRDRNYGYTF.

This clone was picked up one time. This chain links TRBV28 with TRBJ2-1; possibly TRBD2 for D (7 bases). CDR1 and CDR2 from the germline V gene are MDHEN and SYDVKM. V lost 2 bases and J 8 bases, leaving 10 bases between the germline ends. The length of the CDR3 is 13 residues. This CDR3 reads CASSLPGGYEQFF. As DNA, the CDR3 is TGTGCCAGCAGTTTACCGGGGGGCTATGAGCAGTTCTTC.

The chain couples TRBV7-2 to TRBJ1-2; a possible D gene is TRBD1 (5 bases). The CDR3 is 16 amino acids. V shed 7 bases and J shed 1 base, with 19 bases lying between them. Germline V gene lookup returns CDR1 SGHTA and CDR2 FQGNSA. CDR3 in amino acids: CASILSRAGYNYGYTF. The CDR3, as DNA: TGTGCCAGCATCCTATCACGGGCAGGGTATAACTATGGCTACACCTTC.

V usage is TRBV11-2 and J usage is TRBJ2-7; 10 nucleotides match TRBD2. In germline, CDR1 is SGHAT, CDR2 FQNNGV. V gave up 6 bases and J gave up 1 base; unmatched junction bases: 6. This CDR3 has 15 amino acids. DNA of the CDR3: TGTGCCAGCAGATTTAGTAGCGGGAGGTCCTACGAGCAGTACTTC. Amino acids: CASRFSSGRSYEQYF.

The chain has TRBV28 and TRBJ1-2; a weak D match, TRBD1 (5 bases). Germline V gene sequence: CDR1 MDHEN, CDR2 SYDVKM. The V gene lost 3 bases and the J gene lost 4 bases, with 15 bases spanning the gap. CDR3 size: 15 residues. The CDR3 DNA sequence: TGTGCCAGCAGTTTGATCGACAGCCACCGCTATGGCTACACCTTC. This sequence encodes CASSLIDSHRYGYTF.

The chain joins TRBV28 to TRBJ1-1, with D hard to call. From germline, CDR1 is MDHEN and CDR2 SYDVKM. The germline V and J ends were trimmed by 8 bases and 4 bases, with 20 bases remaining between them. The CDR3 extends over 15 amino acids. CDR3 nucleotide sequence: TGTGCCAGCCACCTACAAGAGCCCGGGGTCACTGAAGCTTTCTTT. Translation: CASHLQEPGVTEAFF.

The rearrangement joins TRBV7-6 to TRBJ2-1, with TRBD1 as a possible D gene (6 bases). This CDR3 has 16 amino acids. CDR1 and CDR2 (germline): SGHVS, FNYEAQ. V lost 0 bases and J 1 base, leaving 10 bases between the germline ends. The CDR3 DNA follows: TGTGCCAGCAGCTTAGCGCGACAGGTATCCTACAATGAGCAGTTCTTC. As protein: CASSLARQVSYNEQFF.

This chain links TRBV6-5 with TRBJ1-1; TRBD1 might be the D (5 bases). Trimming took off 0 bases at V and 4 bases at J, with 12 bases between the two ends. Germline V gene sequence: CDR1 MNHEY, CDR2 SVGAGI. This CDR3 comprises 15 residues. The CDR3 sequence is CASSYSYRPGTEAFF. The CDR3, as DNA: TGTGCCAGCAGTTACTCCTACAGGCCCGGCACTGAAGCTTTCTTT.

The J gene is TRBJ1-1, the V gene TRBV27; D ambiguous. This CDR3 is 18 amino acids long. Germline V gene sequence: CDR1 MNHEY, CDR2 SMNVEV (reference sequence). Trimming shortened V by 1 base and J by 0 bases, and 18 bases separated the two germline ends. CDR3 in amino acids: CASSLWFGVKGMNTEAFF. The CDR3 DNA reads as TGTGCCAGCAGTTTATGGTTCGGGGTTAAAGGCATGAACACTGAAGCTTTCTTT.

The rearrangement links TRBV25-1 to TRBJ2-6; 9 bases fit TRBD1. Germline CDR1 is MGHDK and CDR2 is SYGVNS. The CDR3 runs 18 residues. The V gene end was trimmed by 3 bases and the J gene end by 4 bases; junction bases not matched to a gene: 10. In DNA form, the CDR3 reads TGTGCCAGCAGTGATCCTAAGGGACAGGGCGCCGGGGCCAACGTCCTGACTTTC. Amino acids: CASSDPKGQGAGANVLTF.

J is TRBJ2-2 and V is TRBV28; D is perhaps TRBD2 (6 bases). V was cut by 2 bases and J by 6 bases, with 10 bases left in between. Germline values: CDR1 MDHEN, CDR2 SYDVKM. The CDR3 has 14 amino acids. CDR3: CASSLGGLAGELFF. CDR3 in DNA: TGTGCCAGCAGTTTAGGAGGGTTGGCCGGGGAGCTGTTTTTT. Full variable domain (remainder filled in from reference TRBV28 and TRBJ2-2): DVKVTQSSRYLVKRTGEKVFLECVQDMDHENMFWYRQDPGLGLRLIYFSYDVKMKEKGDIPEGYSVSREKKERFSLILESASTNQTSMYLCASSLGGLAGELFFGEGSRLTVL.

V and J are TRBV18 and TRBJ2-5; D gene ambiguous. Germline V gene sequence: CDR1 KGHSH, CDR2 LQKENI. CDR3 size: 13 residues. The V end was cut by 6 bases, the J end by 2 bases, with 10 bases between. The CDR3 coding sequence is TGTGCCAGCTCCCGTCTAGATCAAGAGACCCAGTACTTC. This translates into CASSRLDQETQYF.

V gene TRBV6-5 combines with J gene TRBJ1-2; 7 positions agree with TRBD1. V lost 6 bases to trimming and J lost 4 bases; unmatched junction nucleotides: 5. Germline V gene sequence: CDR1 MNHEY, CDR2 SVGAGI. CDR3 length: 13 residues. The chain's CDR3 is CASRTGFVYGYTF. CDR3 bases: TGTGCCAGCAGGACAGGGTTTGTCTATGGCTACACCTTC.

CDR3 nucleotides: TGTGCCAGCAGCTTAGCCATGACAGTAAATGAAAAACTGTTTTTT. Encoded protein: CASSLAMTVNEKLFF. This sequence joins TRBV11-2 and TRBJ1-4; possible D gene TRBD1, 5 bases. The CDR3 totals 15 residues. Germline V lookup: CDR1 SGHAT, CDR2 FQNNGV. V lost 1 base and J lost 5, with 11 bases in between.

The chain is built from TRBV2 and TRBJ2-7; 7 bases line up with TRBD2. Germline loops: CDR1 SNHLY, CDR2 FYNNEI. With 0 bases clipped from V and 7 bases from J, the junction kept 9 bases outside the gene matches. This CDR3 is 15 amino acids long. The CDR3 here is CASSEALLGLGEQYF. The CDR3 DNA is TGTGCCAGCAGTGAAGCGCTTCTTGGACTAGGGGAGCAGTACTTC.

The chain carries TRBV7-9 and TRBJ2-1; 8 nucleotides line up with TRBD1. This CDR3 is 13 amino acids long. V gave up 0 bases and J gave up 15 bases; unmatched junction bases: 7. CDR1 and CDR2 (germline): SEHNR, FQNEAQ (reference sequence). The CDR3 nucleotides are TGTGCCAGCAGCTTAGCTTCAGGACAGGGTAGGTTCTTC. It specifies CASSLASGQGRFF.

This chain uses TRBV19 with TRBJ2-3; D is unresolved. V shed 5 bases and J shed 1 base, with 10 bases lying between them. This CDR3 spans 14 amino acids. CDR1 and CDR2 from the germline V gene are LNHDA and SQIVND (reference sequence). Here the CDR3 reads CASSSRSGTDTQYF. The DNA for the CDR3 is TGTGCCAGTAGTTCGAGGAGTGGCACAGATACGCAGTATTTT.

In its sample, this clone was seen once. The gene calls are TRBV6-1 and TRBJ1-2; the D gene is possibly TRBD1 (6 bases). The CDR3 has 13 residues. V lost 7 bases to trimming and J lost 7 bases, with 16 bases between them. CDR1 is MNHNS and CDR2 is SASEGT in the germline V gene. The CDR3 here is CASIKQGSLGYTF. For the CDR3, the DNA is TGTGCCAGCATCAAACAGGGAAGCCTTGGCTACACCTTC.

This clone was detected many times. The V call is TRBV5-5, the J call TRBJ1-2; D is possibly TRBD1 (6 bases). Trimming cost V 6 bases and J 8 bases, with 17 bases left between them. CDR1 SGHKS and CDR2 YYEKEE come from the germline V gene (reference sequence). This CDR3 has 13 residues. The CDR3 DNA follows: TGTGCCAGCACGGGGGGCTTGAGTGCGGGCTACACCTTC. Translated: CASTGGLSAGYTF.

The CDR3 loop reads CASSYSSGSYEQYF. In DNA form, the CDR3 reads TGTGCCAGCAGTTACTCAAGCGGCTCCTACGAGCAGTACTTC. This chain links TRBV6-6 with TRBJ2-7; a possible D gene is TRBD2 (5 bases). Looked up from germline, CDR1 is MNHNY and CDR2 is SVGAGI (reference sequence). This CDR3 has 14 residues. V lost 0 bases and J 0 bases, leaving 6 bases between the germline ends.